Detailed here is one T cell receptor beta chain. This specimen belongs to a study of T cells in tuberculosis. Whole-study context: A South African cohort included IGRA-negative adolescents, latently infected IGRA-positive adolescents and adults with active tuberculosis. PBMC were archived before or within 7 days of starting treatment.

As to time point: new active TB diagnosis, blood taken before or within 7 days of starting treatment. Some clones are missing from TCRdb's copy, which holds only in-frame ones; the method was immunoSEQ multiplex PCR. The profile shows tens of thousands of clones, 94% of them singletons. This CDR3 spans 17 amino acids. The germline V gene encodes CDR1 LGHNA and CDR2 YNFKEQ. Unmatched junction bases numbered 9, after V lost 4 bases and J lost 3 bases. The sequence was collected from an adult with tuberculosis. The sample here was PBMCs, taken at tuberculosis diagnosis. V usage is TRBV4-2 and J usage is TRBJ2-2, with 9 positions matching TRBD1. Here the CDR3 DNA reads TGTGCCAGCAGCCCCCCACAGGGGGCATTCTACACCGGGGAGCTGTTTTTT. Protein sequence: CASSPPQGAFYTGELFF.